The 32 T cell receptor beta chains reported below all come from one sample, sequenced in a study of blood T cell repertoires in COVID-19. Sequencing used immunoSEQ multiplex PCR; TCRdb keeps in-frame clones, though not all of them. The table records some 190,000 clones, about 88% of them present only once. Specimen: peripheral blood. These receptors were obtained from a man younger than 35 with active or convalescent COVID-19.

This clone was observed a single time. V gene TRBV5-1 combines with J gene TRBJ2-5; a possible D gene is TRBD2 (5 bases). CDR3 length: 15 amino acids. The V end lost 3 bases, the J end lost 2 bases, and 14 bases lay between the germline ends. The V gene's germline CDR1 is SGHRS and CDR2 YFSETQ. The CDR3 coding sequence is TGCGCCAGCAGCTCCTATTTGGGAGCACAAGAGACCCAGTACTTC. Its protein is CASSSYLGAQETQYF.

The J gene is TRBJ2-7, the V gene TRBV27; TRBD2 agrees at 9 bases. The CDR3 loop spans 14 amino acids. Germline V gene data show CDR1 as MNHEY and CDR2 as SMNVEV (reference sequence). After removal of 5 bases from V and 3 bases from J, the junction contained 5 bases not matched to a gene. CDR3 nucleotide sequence: TGTGCCAGCAGTCCCGGACTAGCGTACTACGAGCAGTACTTC. Its translation: CASSPGLAYYEQYF.

This clone was picked up a small number of times. The chain recombines TRBV24-1 with TRBJ1-4; perhaps TRBD1 as D (5 bases). The CDR3 sequence is 11 residues long. Germline V gene sequence: CDR1 KGHDR, CDR2 SFDVKD. Trimming pared 9 bases from V and 8 bases from J, leaving 9 bases between. The CDR3 nucleotides are TGTGCCACCGGTACAGGAGAAAAACTGTTTTTT. This encodes CATGTGEKLFF.

This rearrangement joins TRBV19 to TRBJ2-7, with 7 nucleotides matching TRBD2. V lost 5 bases and J lost 4; bases outside the gene matches: 11. The length of the CDR3 is 15 residues. Germline V gene lookup returns CDR1 LNHDA and CDR2 SQIVND (reference sequence). CDR3 coding DNA: TGTGCCAGTAGTCGTCCTAGGGAGCGGGGTTACGAGCAGTACTTC. Translated, it gives CASSRPRERGYEQYF. Looking up the rest from reference TRBV19 and TRBJ2-7 gives the full variable domain: DGGITQSPKYLFRKEGQNVTLSCEQNLNHDAMYWYRQDPGQGLRLIYYSQIVNDFQKGDIAEGYSVSREKKESFPLTVTSAQKNPTAFYLCASSRPRERGYEQYFGPGTRLTVT.

This sequence joins TRBV11-2 and TRBJ1-1; possible D gene TRBD1, 6 bases. Germline CDR1 SGHAT, CDR2 FQNNGV. Trimming pared 0 bases from V and 2 bases from J, leaving 19 bases between. The CDR3 runs 18 residues. The CDR3 DNA reads as TGTGCCAGCAGCTTAGACATATACAGGCGGGGGCCTAACACTGAAGCTTTCTTT. Translating it yields CASSLDIYRRGPNTEAFF.

The rearrangement links TRBV12-3 or TRBV12-4 to TRBJ1-2; perhaps TRBD1 as D (5 bases). V was clipped by 8 bases and J by 3 bases, with 10 bases between them. The CDR3 extends over 12 amino acids. This CDR3 is CASGPTDYGYTF. Written as DNA, the CDR3 is TGTGCCAGCGGTCCGACAGACTATGGCTACACCTTC.

The chain has TRBV2 and TRBJ1-2; no definite D call. Germline V gene lookup returns CDR1 SNHLY and CDR2 FYNNEI. The CDR3 is made up of 12 amino acids. The germline V and J ends were trimmed by 10 bases and 3 bases, with 12 bases remaining between them. The CDR3 here is CATSTGDYGYTF. In DNA form, the CDR3 reads TGTGCCACCTCGACGGGAGACTATGGCTACACCTTC.

The chain couples TRBV4-1 to TRBJ1-5; D unclear. In germline, CDR1 is MGHRA, CDR2 YSYEKL. The CDR3 loop spans 16 amino acids. Trimming pared 1 base from V and 5 bases from J, leaving 15 bases between. The CDR3 here is CASSQVARGGDQPQHF. In DNA form, the CDR3 reads TGCGCCAGCAGCCAAGTTGCCCGGGGTGGGGATCAGCCCCAGCATTTT.

The CDR3 loop reads CASSDGADTSYGYTF. CDR3 coding DNA: TGTGCCAGCAGTGACGGGGCGGACACATCCTATGGCTACACCTTC. The chain carries TRBV6-4 and TRBJ1-2, with D perhaps TRBD1 (5 bases). CDR1 and CDR2 from the germline V gene are MRHNA and SNTAGT. V shed 2 bases and J shed 4 bases, with 14 bases lying between them. The CDR3 consists of 15 residues.

The chain is built from TRBV6-5 and TRBJ1-5; maybe TRBD1 (5 bases). There are 15 residues in the CDR3. CDR1 and CDR2 (germline): MNHEY, SVGAGI. The V end lost 6 bases, the J end lost 2 bases, and 14 bases lay between the germline ends. The CDR3 DNA is TGTGCCAGCAGGTCGCAGGGTGGCGGCAATCAGCCCCAGCATTTT. It encodes CASRSQGGGNQPQHF.

The chain is built from TRBV14 and TRBJ1-2; no firm D call. The CDR3 totals 14 residues. From germline, CDR1 is SGHDN and CDR2 FVKESK. Trimming took 0 bases from V and 8 from J, leaving 13 bases between them. The CDR3 DNA reads as TGTGCCAGCAGCCAAGACGCCCGGGTGAGCGGCTACACCTTC. Translated, it gives CASSQDARVSGYTF.

The J gene is TRBJ1-1, the V gene TRBV18, with D perhaps matching TRBD1 (6 bases). CDR1 and CDR2 from the germline V gene are KGHSH and LQKENI. The V end lost 4 bases, the J end lost 1 base, and 13 bases lay between the germline ends. The CDR3 totals 15 residues. CDR3 nucleotides: TGTGCCAGCTCACTAAATGCAGGGGAGAACACTGAAGCTTTCTTT. Its protein product is CASSLNAGENTEAFF.

In this sample, this clone turned up once. The chain carries TRBV5-5 and TRBJ1-2; D may be TRBD1 (6 bases). The CDR3 extends over 13 amino acids. Germline V gene lookup returns CDR1 SGHKS and CDR2 YYEKEE (reference sequence). V lost 1 base and J 8 bases, leaving 12 bases between the germline ends. This CDR3 is CASSLFSGEGYTF. The CDR3 DNA is TGTGCCAGCAGCTTGTTTTCAGGGGAAGGCTACACCTTC.

The chain couples TRBV19 to TRBJ2-3; 8 positions agree with TRBD1. V lost 5 bases to trimming and J lost 1 base; unmatched junction nucleotides: 5. This CDR3 is built from 15 residues. Germline V gives CDR1 LNHDA, CDR2 SQIVND (reference sequence). CDR3 coding DNA: TGTGCCAGTAGTGTCTTGACAGGGGGCACAGATACGCAGTATTTT. Its protein product is CASSVLTGGTDTQYF.

This chain connects TRBV5-4 to TRBJ2-2; 13 bases match TRBD2. V shed 4 bases and J 4 bases; nucleotides not matched to a gene: 10. Germline V gene lookup returns CDR1 SGHNT and CDR2 YYREEE (reference sequence). This CDR3 has 18 amino acids. In nucleotides, the CDR3 is TGTGCCAGCAGCAAGGGACTAGCGGGATGGATGGGCACCGGGGAGCTGTTTTTT. This codes for CASSKGLAGWMGTGELFF.

This chain connects TRBV12-5 to TRBJ1-2; a weak D match, TRBD1 (5 bases). V dropped 1 base and J dropped 1 base, with 16 bases sitting between them. Germline V gene sequence: CDR1 LGHNT, CDR2 FRNRAP. The length of the CDR3 is 17 residues. The CDR3 region is CASGLANLTARNYGYTF. CDR3 coding DNA: TGTGCTAGTGGTTTGGCGAATTTGACAGCTCGTAACTATGGCTACACCTTC.

The chain is built from TRBV7-3 and TRBJ2-5; D call uncertain. The CDR3 is 14 residues long. CDR1 and CDR2 from the germline V gene are SGHTA and FQGTGA. Trimming left V 7 bases short and J 1 base short, with 13 bases between. CDR3 protein: CASKKTPAQETQYF. The CDR3 nucleotides are TGTGCCAGCAAAAAAACACCCGCCCAAGAGACCCAGTACTTC.

This rearrangement joins TRBV3-1 (or the pseudogene TRBV3-2) to TRBJ1-1; D remains unclear. The CDR3 is made up of 14 amino acids. Trimming stripped 1 base from V and 4 bases from J, with 10 bases between. Germline CDR1 is LGHDT and CDR2 is YNNKEL (reference sequence). The CDR3 coding sequence is TGTGCCAGCAGCCAAGGTCAGGTAGGCACTGAAGCTTTCTTT. This translates into CASSQGQVGTEAFF.

The rearrangement links TRBV27 to TRBJ2-2, with D tentatively TRBD2 (5 bases). The V end was cut by 6 bases, the J end by 4 bases, with 12 bases between. Germline V gene data show CDR1 as MNHEY and CDR2 as SMNVEV (reference sequence). This CDR3 is 14 amino acids long. Here the CDR3 DNA reads TGTGCCAGCAGGTCGGGAACAAGCACCGGGGAGCTGTTTTTT. It specifies CASRSGTSTGELFF.

V is TRBV9 and J is TRBJ1-1; 8 positions match TRBD1. This CDR3 comprises 14 residues. Per the germline V gene, CDR1 is SGDLS and CDR2 is YYNGEE. J gave up 6 bases and V 4 bases, and 8 bases lay outside the gene matches. CDR3 nucleotide sequence: TGTGCCAGCAGCACCTACACGACAGGGGCTGAAGCTTTCTTT. It specifies CASSTYTTGAEAFF.

This clone was counted ten times or more. The genes are TRBV7-2 and TRBJ2-1; D gene unclear. CDR1 and CDR2 from the germline V gene are SGHTA and FQGNSA. The CDR3 has 14 residues. The V and J ends lost 4 bases and 4 bases respectively, with 11 bases between them. The CDR3 sequence: CASSWPLKYNEQFF. In DNA, the CDR3 is TGTGCCAGCAGCTGGCCATTGAAATACAATGAGCAGTTCTTC.

This clone has only a few counts. The chain recombines TRBV2 with TRBJ1-2, with TRBD1 identical over 8 bases. The germline V gene encodes CDR1 SNHLY and CDR2 FYNNEI. Trimming cost V 7 bases and J 8 bases; bases outside gene matches: 6. This CDR3 spans 12 amino acids. The DNA of the CDR3 is TGTGCCAGCACGAGGACAGGGATGGGCTACACCTTC. This sequence encodes CASTRTGMGYTF. Combining the CDR3 with reference TRBV2 and TRBJ1-2 gives the whole variable domain EPEVTQTPSHQVTQMGQEVILRCVPISNHLYFYWYRQILGQKVEFLVSFYNNEISEKSEIFDDQFSVERPDGSNFTLKIRSTKLEDSAMYFCASTRTGMGYTFGSGTRLTVV.

The V gene is TRBV10-1, the J gene TRBJ1-5, with a possible D match to TRBD1 (5 bases). Germline V gene sequence: CDR1 WNHNN, CDR2 SYGVQD (reference sequence). This CDR3 is built from 16 residues. Trimming took 10 bases from V and 2 from J, leaving 21 bases between them. CDR3 in DNA: TGCGCCAAGGGCCAGGTTACGGGGGGAGGCAATCAGCCCCAGCATTTT. Protein: CAKGQVTGGGNQPQHF.

The chain carries TRBV11-2 and TRBJ1-2; TRBD1 might be the D (6 bases). The CDR3 has 17 amino acids. Trimming took 1 base from V and 2 from J, leaving 17 bases between them. The germline V gene encodes CDR1 SGHAT and CDR2 FQNNGV. CDR3 nucleotides: TGTGCCAGCAGCTTAGTAGGGGGGGACACTCCGAACTATGGCTACACCTTC. This gives the protein CASSLVGGDTPNYGYTF.

The chain is built from TRBV27 and TRBJ1-4; 7 bases match TRBD1. The CDR3 loop spans 14 amino acids. Germline lookup yields CDR1 MNHEY and CDR2 SMNVEV (reference sequence). The V segment lost 6 bases and the J segment 1 base; nucleotides outside the gene matches: 2. CDR3 nucleotides: TGTGCCAGCAGGGGGACAGTAACTAATGAAAAACTGTTTTTT. Amino acid sequence: CASRGTVTNEKLFF.

The V gene is TRBV5-1, the J gene TRBJ2-5, with D maybe TRBD2 (5 bases). CDR3 size: 15 residues. Germline V gene data show CDR1 as SGHRS and CDR2 as YFSETQ. Trimming left V 2 bases short and J 0 bases short, with 11 bases between. The CDR3, as DNA: TGCGCCAGCAGCTTACTATCTAGCAACCAAGAGACCCAGTACTTC. It translates to CASSLLSSNQETQYF.

The rearrangement uses TRBV6-1 and TRBJ1-1; no reliable D call. The CDR3 contains 14 residues. The germline V gene encodes CDR1 MNHNS and CDR2 SASEGT. V shed 2 bases and J shed 0 bases, with 7 bases lying between them. In nucleotides, the CDR3 is TGTGCCAGCAGTGAAAGTCAGTTGAACACTGAAGCTTTCTTT. It encodes CASSESQLNTEAFF.

The CDR3 DNA follows: TGCGCCAGCAGCCAAGGTCACTCTGGGGCCAACGTCCTGACTTTC. This translates into CASSQGHSGANVLTF. This chain uses TRBV4-1 with TRBJ2-6; the D is unclear. The germline gives CDR1 MGHRA, CDR2 YSYEKL. The CDR3 is made up of 15 amino acids. Between the trimmed V and J ends, which lost 1 base and 0 bases, there was a span of 4 bases.

This sequence joins TRBV19 and TRBJ2-2, with 10 positions matching TRBD1. Germline CDR1 and CDR2: LNHDA and SQIVND (reference sequence). J lost 5 bases, V lost 5 bases, and 11 bases had no gene match. The length of the CDR3 is 17 residues. The CDR3 loop reads CASSQTGGGKRTGELFF. In nucleotides, the CDR3 is TGTGCCAGTAGTCAGACAGGGGGCGGTAAACGGACCGGGGAGCTGTTTTTT.

Concerning this clone itself: Other DNA sequences from this sample encode an identical CDR3 as well. V is TRBV30 and J is TRBJ1-3; D remains unclear. Looked up from germline, CDR1 is GTSNPN and CDR2 is SVGIG (reference sequence). With 0 bases removed from V and 0 bases from J, the gap between germline ends came to 6 bases. This CDR3 spans 14 amino acids. CDR3 residues: CAWSVSSSGNTIYF. DNA for the CDR3: TGTGCCTGGAGTGTATCGAGCTCTGGAAACACCATATATTTT.

V gene TRBV18 combines with J gene TRBJ1-3, with D maybe TRBD1 (5 bases). CDR1 and CDR2 (germline): KGHSH, LQKENI. V lost 6 bases and J 0 bases, leaving 12 bases between the germline ends. The CDR3 totals 15 residues. The CDR3 nucleotides read TGTGCCAGCTCGCCTGACAGCGCCTCTGGAAACACCATATATTTT. The encoded protein is CASSPDSASGNTIYF.

V and J are TRBV6-1 and TRBJ2-1; 11 bases map to TRBD2. J was trimmed by 8 bases and V by 4 bases; bases with no gene match: 13. The CDR3 spans 17 residues. Germline CDR1 reads MNHNS; CDR2 reads SASEGT. CDR3 sequence (DNA): TGTGCCAGCAGTGGCGGGGTGACTAGCGGGATGATAGATGAGCAGTTCTTC. Translated: CASSGGVTSGMIDEQFF.